This is a list of T cell receptor beta chains from one sample in a study of T cell responses to AZD1222 COVID-19 vaccine. The assay was immunoSEQ multiplex PCR, and TCRdb's table has in-frame clones only and misses some. The table shows 70,000 to 95,000 clones, with around 84% occurring only once. The sample consisted of peripheral blood, taken on day 0 of AZD1222 vaccination. The receptors shown here come from an adult in good health. Each CDR3 is given with its conserved first and last residue. Fields, in order: D gene, V gene, J gene, clone size, CDR3 protein, CDR3 DNA. The D gene is left open where the match is weak. Clone size, where shown, is once, few, many, or a class for clones that have expanded.

TRBD2	TRBV27	TRBJ2-1	NA	CASSSPSGRGNNEQFF	TGTGCCAGCAGTTCCCCCAGCGGGAGAGGAAACAATGAGCAGTTCTTC
TRBD1	TRBV6-6	TRBJ2-7	NA	CASSYGTGNAYEQYF	TGTGCCAGCAGTTACGGGACAGGGAACGCCTACGAGCAGTACTTC
NA	TRBV18	TRBJ2-1	NA	CASSPQSIVILGEDYNEQFF	TGTGCCAGCTCACCACAGAGTATCGTGATTTTAGGTGAGGACTACAATGAGCAGTTCTTC
NA	TRBV11-2	TRBJ2-2	few	CASSFGYTGELFF	TGTGCCAGCAGCTTCGGGTACACCGGGGAGCTGTTTTTT
TRBD1	TRBV2	TRBJ1-6	once	CASSALGTGEERVYSPLHF	TGTGCCAGCAGTGCTCTAGGGACAGGGGAAGAAAGGGTATATTCACCCCTCCACTTT
TRBD1	TRBV25-1	TRBJ1-2	NA	CASSDPGTGDGYTF	TGTGCCAGCAGTGATCCCGGGACAGGGGACGGCTACACCTTC
NA	TRBV18	TRBJ1-3	NA	CASSPAQTGNTIYF	TGTGCCAGCTCACCTGCACAGACTGGAAACACCATATATTTT
NA	TRBV10-3	TRBJ1-5	NA	CAISELSGANQPQHF	TGTGCCATCAGTGAGCTTTCAGGAGCAAATCAGCCCCAGCATTTT
NA	TRBV6-5	TRBJ2-1	NA	CASRPPLSVNEQFF	TGTGCCAGCAGGCCCCCTCTTAGTGTCAATGAGCAGTTCTTC
NA	TRBV19	TRBJ1-1	NA	CASTHPWSTEAFF	TGTGCCAGTACCCATCCTTGGAGCACTGAAGCTTTCTTT
TRBD2	TRBV5-8	TRBJ2-1	NA	CASSIGTSGSYNEQFF	TGTGCCAGCAGCATTGGGACTAGCGGGTCCTACAATGAGCAGTTCTTC
TRBD1	TRBV19	TRBJ1-1	NA	CASSMGQVSTEAFF	TGTGCCAGTAGTATGGGACAGGTGAGCACTGAAGCTTTCTTT
TRBD2	TRBV5-6	TRBJ2-1	NA	CASSWGGTSGRYEQFF	TGTGCCAGCAGCTGGGGAGGGACTAGCGGGAGATATGAGCAGTTCTTC
TRBD1	TRBV5-8	TRBJ1-2	NA	CASSSTRSGGRFGYTF	TGTGCCAGCAGCTCGACCCGGTCAGGGGGTAGGTTTGGCTACACCTTC
TRBD2	TRBV12-5	TRBJ2-3	NA	CASGLGSGAGDTQYF	TGTGCTAGTGGTTTGGGAAGCGGGGCGGGTGATACGCAGTATTTT
TRBD1	TRBV27	TRBJ1-2	NA	CASSFDRGRSNYGYTF	TGTGCCAGCAGTTTTGACAGGGGGCGTTCAAACTATGGCTACACCTTC
TRBD1	TRBV30	TRBJ1-6	NA	CAWSVQGGRLRGSPLHF	TGTGCCTGGAGTGTACAGGGGGGCAGGCTAAGAGGTTCACCCCTCCACTTT
NA	TRBV9	TRBJ1-6	NA	CASSEGPTGPYNSPLHF	TGTGCCAGCAGCGAGGGACCGACAGGCCCATATAATTCACCCCTCCACTTT
NA	TRBV19	TRBJ2-1	NA	CASSRGLRTGADEQFF	TGTGCCAGTAGTAGGGGTCTAAGGACTGGAGCTGATGAGCAGTTCTTC
NA	TRBV7-5	TRBJ2-4	NA	CVRSLLRGNIQYF	TGTGTCAGAAGCTTGCTCAGGGGAAACATTCAGTACTTC
NA	TRBV6-5	TRBJ1-4	NA	CASTNLQNTNEKLFF	TGTGCCAGCACCAACCTTCAGAATACTAATGAAAAACTGTTTTTT
NA	TRBV7-2	TRBJ2-3	NA	CASSPQSTDTQYF	TGTGCCAGCAGCCCTCAAAGCACAGATACGCAGTATTTT